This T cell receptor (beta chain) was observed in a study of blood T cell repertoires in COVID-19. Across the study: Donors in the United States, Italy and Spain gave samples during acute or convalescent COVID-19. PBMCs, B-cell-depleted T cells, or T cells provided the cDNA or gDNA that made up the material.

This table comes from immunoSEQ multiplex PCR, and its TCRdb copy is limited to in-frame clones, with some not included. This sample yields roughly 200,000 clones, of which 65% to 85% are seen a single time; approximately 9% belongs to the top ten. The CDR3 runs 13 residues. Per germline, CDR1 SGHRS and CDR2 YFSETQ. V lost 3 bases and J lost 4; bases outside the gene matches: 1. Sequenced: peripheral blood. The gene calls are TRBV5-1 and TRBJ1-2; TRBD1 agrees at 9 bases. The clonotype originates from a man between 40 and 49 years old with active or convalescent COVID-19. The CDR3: CASSSGQGYGYTF. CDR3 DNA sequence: TGCGCCAGCAGCTCGGGACAGGGCTATGGCTACACCTTC. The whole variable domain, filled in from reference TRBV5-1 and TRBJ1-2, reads KAGVTQTPRYLIKTRGQQVTLSCSPISGHRSVSWYQQTPGQGLQFLFEYFSETQRNKGNFPGRFSGRQFSNSRSEMNVSTLELGDSALYLCASSSGQGYGYTFGSGTRLTVV.